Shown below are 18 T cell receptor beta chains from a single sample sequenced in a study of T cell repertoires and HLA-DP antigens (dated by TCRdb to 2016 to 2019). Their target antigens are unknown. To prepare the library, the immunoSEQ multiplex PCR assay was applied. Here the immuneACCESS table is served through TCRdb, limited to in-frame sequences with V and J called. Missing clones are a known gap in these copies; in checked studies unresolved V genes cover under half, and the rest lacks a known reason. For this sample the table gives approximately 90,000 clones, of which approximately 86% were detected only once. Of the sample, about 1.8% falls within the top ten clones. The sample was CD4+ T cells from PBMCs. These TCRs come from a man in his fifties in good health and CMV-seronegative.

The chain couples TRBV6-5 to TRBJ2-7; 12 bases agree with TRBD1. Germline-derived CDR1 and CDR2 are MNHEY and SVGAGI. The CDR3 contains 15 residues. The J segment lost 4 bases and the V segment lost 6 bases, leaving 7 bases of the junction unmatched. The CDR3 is CASSQPGQGAYEQYF. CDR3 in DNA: TGTGCCAGCAGCCAACCGGGACAGGGGGCTTACGAGCAGTACTTC.

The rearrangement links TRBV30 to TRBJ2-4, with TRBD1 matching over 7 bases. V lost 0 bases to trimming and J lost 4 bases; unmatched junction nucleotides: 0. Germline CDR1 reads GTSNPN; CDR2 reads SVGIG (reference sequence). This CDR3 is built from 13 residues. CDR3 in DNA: TGTGCCTGGAGTGTACAGGGGAAAAACATTCAGTACTTC. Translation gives CAWSVQGKNIQYF.

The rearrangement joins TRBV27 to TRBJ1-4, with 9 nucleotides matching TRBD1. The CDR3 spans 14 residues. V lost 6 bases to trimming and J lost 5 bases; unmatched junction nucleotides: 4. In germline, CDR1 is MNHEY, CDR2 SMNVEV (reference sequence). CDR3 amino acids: CASRKTGGNEKLFF. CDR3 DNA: TGTGCCAGCAGGAAAACAGGGGGCAATGAAAAACTGTTTTTT.

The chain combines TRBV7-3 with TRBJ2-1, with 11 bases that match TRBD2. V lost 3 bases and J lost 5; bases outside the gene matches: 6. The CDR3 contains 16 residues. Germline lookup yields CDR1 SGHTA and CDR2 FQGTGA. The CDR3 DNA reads TGTGCCAGCAGCTTGACTAGCGGGGTTACTCACAATGAGCAGTTCTTC. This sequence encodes CASSLTSGVTHNEQFF.

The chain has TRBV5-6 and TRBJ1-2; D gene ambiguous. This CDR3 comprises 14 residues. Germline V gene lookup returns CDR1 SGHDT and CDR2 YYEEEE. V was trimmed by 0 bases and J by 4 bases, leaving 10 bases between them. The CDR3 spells CASSLGSAGYGYTF. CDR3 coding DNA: TGTGCCAGCAGCTTGGGGTCGGCTGGCTATGGCTACACCTTC.

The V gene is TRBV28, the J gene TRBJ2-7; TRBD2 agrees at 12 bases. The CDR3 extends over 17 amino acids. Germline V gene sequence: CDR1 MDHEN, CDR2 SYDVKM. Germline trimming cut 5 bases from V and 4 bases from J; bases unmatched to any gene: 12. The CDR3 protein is CASSPSSTSGSWYEQYF. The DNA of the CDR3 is TGTGCCAGCAGTCCATCATCGACTAGCGGGAGTTGGTACGAGCAGTACTTC. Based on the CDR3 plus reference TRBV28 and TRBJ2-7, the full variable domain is DVKVTQSSRYLVKRTGEKVFLECVQDMDHENMFWYRQDPGLGLRLIYFSYDVKMKEKGDIPEGYSVSREKKERFSLILESASTNQTSMYLCASSPSSTSGSWYEQYFGPGTRLTVT.

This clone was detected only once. Here the CDR3 DNA reads TGTGCCAGCTCAGGCAGGACAGGGCAAGACGAGCAGTACTTC. Its translation is CASSGRTGQDEQYF. The chain uses TRBV18 and TRBJ2-7; 8 nucleotides align to TRBD1. CDR1 is KGHSH, CDR2 LQKENI, per germline. The J segment lost 5 bases and the V segment lost 5 bases, leaving 8 bases of the junction unmatched. The CDR3 consists of 14 residues.

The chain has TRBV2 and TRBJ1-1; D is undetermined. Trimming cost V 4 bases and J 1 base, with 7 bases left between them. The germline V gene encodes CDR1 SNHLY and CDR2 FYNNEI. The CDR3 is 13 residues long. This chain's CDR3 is CASSANGNTEAFF. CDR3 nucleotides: TGTGCCAGCAGTGCTAATGGGAACACTGAAGCTTTCTTT.

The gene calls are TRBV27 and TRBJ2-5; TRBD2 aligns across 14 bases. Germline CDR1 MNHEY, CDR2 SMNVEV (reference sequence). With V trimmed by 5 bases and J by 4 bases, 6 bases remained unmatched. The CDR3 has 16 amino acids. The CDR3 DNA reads TGTGCCAGCAGTCCTAGGGGACTAGCGGGAGTAGAGACCCAGTACTTC. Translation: CASSPRGLAGVETQYF.

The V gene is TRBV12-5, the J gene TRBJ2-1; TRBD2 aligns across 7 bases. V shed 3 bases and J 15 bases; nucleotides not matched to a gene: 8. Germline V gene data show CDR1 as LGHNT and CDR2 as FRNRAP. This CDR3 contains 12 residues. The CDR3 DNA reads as TGTGCTAGTGGTTTCCCCGCCGGGGGGAGGTTCTTC. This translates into CASGFPAGGRFF.

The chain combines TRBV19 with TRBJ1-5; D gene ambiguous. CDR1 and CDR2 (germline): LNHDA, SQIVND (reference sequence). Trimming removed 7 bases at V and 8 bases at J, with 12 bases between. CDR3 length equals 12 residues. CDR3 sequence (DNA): TGTGCCAGTACCTCCACGCGAAAGCCCCAGCATTTT. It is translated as CASTSTRKPQHF. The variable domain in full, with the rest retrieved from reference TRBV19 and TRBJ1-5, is DGGITQSPKYLFRKEGQNVTLSCEQNLNHDAMYWYRQDPGQGLRLIYYSQIVNDFQKGDIAEGYSVSREKKESFPLTVTSAQKNPTAFYLCASTSTRKPQHFGDGTRLSIL.

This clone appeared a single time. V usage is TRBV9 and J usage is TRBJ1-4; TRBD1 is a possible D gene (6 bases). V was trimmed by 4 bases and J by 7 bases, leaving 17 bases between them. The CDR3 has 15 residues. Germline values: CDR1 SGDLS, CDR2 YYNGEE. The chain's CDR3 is CASSRKGTLGEKLFF. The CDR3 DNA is TGTGCCAGCAGCCGTAAGGGGACACTAGGTGAAAAACTGTTTTTT.

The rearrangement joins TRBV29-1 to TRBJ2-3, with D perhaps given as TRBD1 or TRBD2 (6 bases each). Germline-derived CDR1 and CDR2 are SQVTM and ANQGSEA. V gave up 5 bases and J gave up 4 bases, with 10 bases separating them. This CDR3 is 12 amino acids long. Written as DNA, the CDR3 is TGCAGCGTTTCCGGGGGCGCAGATACGCAGTATTTT. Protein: CSVSGGADTQYF.

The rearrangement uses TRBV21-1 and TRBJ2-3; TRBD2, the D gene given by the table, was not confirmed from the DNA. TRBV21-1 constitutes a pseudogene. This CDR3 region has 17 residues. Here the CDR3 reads CASSKGGLASSTDTQYF. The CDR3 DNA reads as TGTGCCAGCAGCAAAGGCGGGTTAGCGAGTAGCACAGATACGCAGTATTTT.

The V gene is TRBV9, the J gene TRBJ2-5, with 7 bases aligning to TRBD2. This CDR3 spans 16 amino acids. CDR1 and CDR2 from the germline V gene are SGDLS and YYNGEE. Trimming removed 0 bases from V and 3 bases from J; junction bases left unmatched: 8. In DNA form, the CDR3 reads TGTGCCAGCAGCGTAGCCCCGGGAGGTGATGAAGAGACCCAGTACTTC. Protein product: CASSVAPGGDEETQYF.

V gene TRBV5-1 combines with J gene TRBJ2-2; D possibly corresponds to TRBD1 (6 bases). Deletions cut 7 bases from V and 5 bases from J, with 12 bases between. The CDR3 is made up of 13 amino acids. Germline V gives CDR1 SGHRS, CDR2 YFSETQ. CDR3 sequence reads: CASFPGDTGELFF. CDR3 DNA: TGCGCCAGCTTTCCAGGGGATACCGGGGAGCTGTTTTTT. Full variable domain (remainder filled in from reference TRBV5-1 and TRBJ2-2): KAGVTQTPRYLIKTRGQQVTLSCSPISGHRSVSWYQQTPGQGLQFLFEYFSETQRNKGNFPGRFSGRQFSNSRSEMNVSTLELGDSALYLCASFPGDTGELFFGEGSRLTVL.

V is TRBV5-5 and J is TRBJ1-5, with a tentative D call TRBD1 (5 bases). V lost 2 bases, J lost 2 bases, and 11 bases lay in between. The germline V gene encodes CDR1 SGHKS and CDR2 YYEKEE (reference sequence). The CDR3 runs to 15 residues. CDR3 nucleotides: TGTGCCAGCAGCTTCTTTAGACAGCGCAATCAGCCCCAGCATTTT. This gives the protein CASSFFRQRNQPQHF. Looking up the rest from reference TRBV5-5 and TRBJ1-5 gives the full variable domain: DAGVTQSPTHLIKTRGQQVTLRCSPISGHKSVSWYQQVLGQGPQFIFQYYEKEERGRGNFPDRFSARQFPNYSSELNVNALLLGDSALYLCASSFFRQRNQPQHFGDGTRLSIL.

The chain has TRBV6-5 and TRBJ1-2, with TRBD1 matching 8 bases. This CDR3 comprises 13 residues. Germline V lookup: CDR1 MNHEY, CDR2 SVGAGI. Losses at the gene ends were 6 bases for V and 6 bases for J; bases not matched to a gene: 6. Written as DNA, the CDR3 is TGTGCCAGCAGGATGGGACAGGTTAATGGCTACACCTTC. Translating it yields CASRMGQVNGYTF.